This TCR beta chain was identified during a study of blood T cell repertoires in COVID-19. Turning to the study itself: Donors in the United States, Italy and Spain gave samples during acute or convalescent COVID-19.

Some clones are missing from TCRdb's copy, which holds only in-frame ones; the method was immunoSEQ multiplex PCR. The table records a few hundred thousand clones, roughly 80% of them present only once. Per germline, CDR1 SGHKS and CDR2 YYEKEE (reference sequence). The CDR3 sequence is 15 residues long. The V segment lost 3 bases and the J segment 4 bases; nucleotides outside the gene matches: 9. The sequencing input was PBMCs or T cells enriched from blood (not recorded which). The chain recombines TRBV5-5 with TRBJ2-7; the match to TRBD2 covers 8 bases. The source of this sequence is a middle-aged woman with acute COVID-19. The CDR3 protein is CASSSRAGGPYEQYF. In DNA, the CDR3 is TGTGCCAGCAGCTCCAGGGCGGGAGGTCCTTACGAGCAGTACTTC.